The next 12 T cell receptor beta chains were all read from a single sample in a study of T cell changes during pregnancy in multiple sclerosis. Only in-frame clones appear in the TCRdb table, and some are missing; sequencing was by immunoSEQ multiplex PCR. The sample contains 80,000 to 100,000 clones, approximately 92% of which appear only once. Source: peripheral blood, taken in the first trimester of pregnancy. These receptors came from a female donor with multiple sclerosis, enrolled in a pregnancy study.

The chain links TRBV10-3 to TRBJ2-2; 15 bases align to TRBD2. J was trimmed by 7 bases and V by 6 bases; bases with no gene match: 3. The V gene's germline CDR1 is ENHRY and CDR2 SYGVKD. The CDR3 spans 15 residues. Written as DNA, the CDR3 is TGTGCCATCAGAGGACTAGCGGGAGGGCGCGGGGAGCTGTTTTTT. Amino acids: CAIRGLAGGRGELFF.

This chain uses TRBV6-6 with TRBJ2-1; D is ambiguous. CDR1 MNHNY and CDR2 SVGAGI come from the germline V gene (reference sequence). This CDR3 has 14 amino acids. V shed 2 bases and J shed 9 bases, with 14 bases lying between them. The CDR3 loop reads CASSYSRSSGEQFF. The CDR3 bases are TGTGCCAGCAGTTACAGTCGGTCGTCGGGTGAGCAGTTCTTC.

The J gene is TRBJ2-1, the V gene TRBV6-5; TRBD2 agrees at 8 bases. The CDR3 has 13 residues. The germline gives CDR1 MNHEY, CDR2 SVGAGI. V shed 4 bases and J 9 bases; nucleotides not matched to a gene: 5. CDR3: CASSLGLDREQFF. The CDR3 coding sequence is TGTGCCAGCAGTTTGGGACTAGACCGTGAGCAGTTCTTC.

V usage is TRBV5-4 and J usage is TRBJ2-2; D is unresolved. V was trimmed by 0 bases and J by 3 bases, leaving 12 bases between them. Germline values: CDR1 SGHNT, CDR2 YYREEE (reference sequence). There are 16 residues in the CDR3. The CDR3 DNA sequence: TGTGCCAGCAGCTTGGAAATGGCTCTCGACACCGGGGAGCTGTTTTTT. This encodes CASSLEMALDTGELFF.

The CDR3 loop is CASSPSGLGSYEQYF. For the CDR3, the DNA is TGTGCCAGCAGTCCAAGCGGCCTAGGTTCCTACGAGCAGTACTTC. The rearrangement links TRBV27 to TRBJ2-7; D may be TRBD2 (5 bases). This CDR3 is built from 15 residues. Germline V gene data show CDR1 as MNHEY and CDR2 as SMNVEV (reference sequence). The ends were cut back, 5 bases at V and 1 base at J, with 15 bases in the middle.

This chain joins TRBV7-8 and TRBJ2-7; D not certain. V shed 3 bases and J shed 3 bases, with 15 bases lying between them. Looked up from germline, CDR1 is SGHVS and CDR2 is FQNEAQ. The CDR3 runs to 15 residues. The chain's CDR3 is CASSLMRRTNYEQYF. CDR3 in DNA: TGTGCCAGCAGCTTGATGAGGCGAACCAACTACGAGCAGTACTTC.

V gene TRBV28 combines with J gene TRBJ2-2; no clear D. Germline V lookup: CDR1 MDHEN, CDR2 SYDVKM. The CDR3 sequence is 14 residues long. V was clipped by 5 bases and J by 4 bases, with 11 bases between them. In DNA, the CDR3 is TGTGCCAGCAGTCGTGGGCCCGGCACCGGGGAGCTGTTTTTT. Translated: CASSRGPGTGELFF.

V gene TRBV5-1 combines with J gene TRBJ1-6; 7 bases align to TRBD1. Germline CDR1 and CDR2: SGHRS and YFSETQ. CDR3 length: 15 amino acids. The V and J ends lost 4 bases and 5 bases, in that order; junction bases with no gene match: 6. The CDR3 coding sequence is TGCGCCAGCAGCAGGGACAGTCTTCATAATTCACCCCTCCACTTT. Its translation is CASSRDSLHNSPLHF.

This clone was detected only a few times. The conserved final phenylalanine or tryptophan is absent from the CDR3, which likely points to a read error. The limits of the CDR3 on the DNA are not certain, so only TCRdb's listed CDR3 is given. The chain uses TRBV5-6 and TRBJ1-4; TRBD1, the table's D call, was not compared with the DNA. The germline V gene encodes CDR1 SGHDT and CDR2 YYEEEE. The CDR3 length equals 11 residues, ends included. This chain's CDR3 is CASSSGTAVHV.

The genes are TRBV9 and TRBJ2-7, with D perhaps TRBD2 (6 bases). The ends were cut back, 0 bases at V and 3 bases at J, with 10 bases in the middle. The CDR3 is 14 amino acids. CDR1 SGDLS and CDR2 YYNGEE come from the germline V gene. CDR3 sequence (DNA): TGTGCCAGCAGCGTAGGTGGGGGGAACTACGAGCAGTACTTC. It is translated as CASSVGGGNYEQYF.

In DNA, the CDR3 is TGCAGCGTTGAAGACCTCCCCGGGGAGCTGTTTTTT. Amino acids: CSVEDLPGELFF. V gene TRBV29-1 combines with J gene TRBJ2-2; D unclear. Germline-derived CDR1 and CDR2 are SQVTM and ANQGSEA. Trimming took 0 bases from V and 6 from J, leaving 5 bases between them. The CDR3 has 12 amino acids.

The rearrangement links TRBV25-1 to TRBJ2-1, with TRBD2 matching over 11 bases. The CDR3 extends over 16 amino acids. Germline assignment: CDR1 MGHDK and CDR2 SYGVNS. Trimming took 3 bases from V and 7 from J; bases not matched to a gene: 8. The CDR3, as DNA: TGTGCCAGCAGTGATTGGGTAGCGGGAGGGATGAATGAGCAGTTCTTC. Translation gives CASSDWVAGGMNEQFF.